Detailed here is one TCR beta chain. Its antigen is unidentified. CDR1 is LGHNA and CDR2 is YSLEER in the germline V gene. The CDR3 has 17 residues. V was cut by 4 bases and J by 4 bases, with 21 bases left in between. These data come from a study of graft-versus-host responses after intestinal transplantation. Broader study findings: Peak GvH clone levels in circulation were associated with early post-transplant HvG declines.

TCRdb's table, derived via immunoSEQ multiplex PCR, lists solely in-frame clones and lacks some. Of about 25,000 clones detected, around 95% appear once; the ten largest clones hold around 0.82%. The gene calls are TRBV4-3 and TRBJ2-3, with D perhaps TRBD1 (7 bases). The sequences come from PBMCs, collected 30 days after intestinal transplant. The source is a human patient who received an intestinal transplant, so some T cells may come from the graft donor. Here the CDR3 reads CASSRDSTGPGADTQYF. DNA of the CDR3: TGCGCCAGCAGCCGGGACTCGACAGGGCCTGGGGCAGATACGCAGTATTTT.